This TCR beta chain was retrieved from a study of T-cell reconstitution after alpha-beta-depleted transplantation in children. The CDR3 has 15 amino acids. Germline lookup yields CDR1 DFQATT and CDR2 SNEGSKA (reference sequence). Worth noting for this clonotype: The junction and the germline gene differ at one end; a read error may be behind it.

A TCRbeta library incorporating unique molecular identifiers was prepared. TCRdb reprocessed the PCR reads via MiXCR and lists one record per CDR3 protein. Among approximately 400,000 distinct CDR3 sequences listed, about 11% were seen once. V usage is TRBV20-1 and J usage is TRBJ2-7; 9 bases align to TRBD2. The sequence was obtained from a human donor who donated a stem cell graft to a child with acute myeloid leukemia. The starting material was PBMCs from the stem cell graft donor, obtained from the stem cell graft. CDR3 loop: CSARKAGGAAYQQYF. As DNA, the CDR3 is TGCAGTGCTAGGAAAGCGGGAGGCGCCGCCTACCAGCAGTACTTC.